Presented here are 28 T cell receptor beta chains from one specimen sequenced in a study of OX40 agonist ivuxolimab in advanced cancers. Libraries were prepared by immunoSEQ multiplex PCR; TCRdb keeps only in-frame clonotypes and omits some of them. The data show 70,000 to 95,000 clones, around 83% seen once. Sequencing used CD4+ or CD8+ T cells sorted from blood, obtained in a trial of the OX40 agonist ivuxolimab. These receptors came from an adult with an advanced solid tumor such as melanoma, head and neck, liver or kidney cancer.

This clone has a handful of counts. Other DNA sequences in the sample encode the same CDR3. The gene calls are TRBV7-9 and TRBJ2-2; D is uncertain. V was trimmed by 1 base and J by 1 base, leaving 7 bases between them. Per the germline V gene, CDR1 is SEHNR and CDR2 is FQNEAQ (reference sequence). CDR3 length equals 15 residues. The CDR3 coding sequence is TGTGCCAGCAGCTTAGGGTCAGGGAACACCGGGGAGCTGTTTTTT. Its translation: CASSLGSGNTGELFF.

The chain couples TRBV6-6 to TRBJ2-7, with 9 bases that match TRBD1. The ends lost 2 bases at V and 3 bases at J; junction bases unmatched: 2. Germline V gene lookup returns CDR1 MNHNY and CDR2 SVGAGI (reference sequence). The CDR3 is 14 amino acids. DNA of the CDR3: TGTGCCAGCAGTTACCCGGACAGGGGCTACGAGCAGTACTTC. Encoded protein: CASSYPDRGYEQYF.

The chain carries TRBV5-4 and TRBJ2-7; 7 bases fit TRBD2. With 5 bases clipped from V and 0 bases from J, the junction kept 11 bases outside the gene matches. This CDR3 has 16 amino acids. CDR1 SGHNT and CDR2 YYREEE come from the germline V gene (reference sequence). DNA of the CDR3: TGTGCCAGCAGTCGTACCGGTAGCGGGCTCTCCTACGAGCAGTACTTC. It specifies CASSRTGSGLSYEQYF.

The chain joins TRBV10-3 to TRBJ1-1, with D unclear. Germline CDR1 reads ENHRY; CDR2 reads SYGVKD. V was clipped by 10 bases and J by 0 bases, with 12 bases between them. The CDR3 consists of 13 residues. The CDR3 is CATRRQVNTEAFF. The CDR3, as DNA: TGTGCCACCCGGCGGCAGGTGAACACTGAAGCTTTCTTT.

J is TRBJ2-3 and V is TRBV12-5; 10 bases agree with TRBD2. This CDR3 spans 15 amino acids. Germline V gene sequence: CDR1 LGHNT, CDR2 FRNRAP. V shed 6 bases, J shed 5 bases, and the junction held 8 bases outside the gene matches. DNA for the CDR3: TGTGCTAGTGGATCAGCGGGAGGGCTTATAGATACGCAGTATTTT. As protein: CASGSAGGLIDTQYF.

The chain carries TRBV14 and TRBJ1-5; no reliable D call. Germline V lookup: CDR1 SGHDN, CDR2 FVKESK. V gave up 3 bases and J gave up 0 bases, with 6 bases separating them. CDR3 length: 14 residues. The CDR3 here is CASSQGNSNQPQHF. The CDR3 nucleotides read TGTGCCAGCAGCCAGGGTAATAGCAATCAGCCCCAGCATTTT.

The chain combines TRBV5-6 with TRBJ2-7, with 7 bases that match TRBD1. CDR3 size: 11 residues. Germline CDR1 reads SGHDT; CDR2 reads YYEEEE. The J segment lost 7 bases and the V segment lost 4 bases, leaving 2 bases of the junction unmatched. CDR3: CASSQTGEQYF. The DNA for the CDR3 is TGTGCCAGCAGCCAGACAGGGGAGCAGTACTTC.

V gene TRBV25-1 combines with J gene TRBJ2-3; 7 bases line up with TRBD2. With 6 bases clipped from V and 7 bases from J, the junction kept 4 bases outside the gene matches. Germline assignment: CDR1 MGHDK and CDR2 SYGVNS. The CDR3 contains 12 residues. The chain's CDR3 is CASSGGGYTQYF. In DNA, the CDR3 is TGTGCCAGCAGCGGCGGGGGTTATACGCAGTATTTT.

For this clone: The CDR3 carries no conserved terminal phenylalanine or tryptophan, so it likely arises from a read error. V and J are TRBV2 and TRBJ1-6; no firm D call. Germline V gene sequence: CDR1 SNHLY, CDR2 FYNNEI. V was pared by 7 bases and J by 8 bases, with 9 bases between. The CDR3 loop spans 12 amino acids. CDR3 sequence: CASKIRDSPLHL. The CDR3 coding sequence is TGTGCCAGCAAAATTAGGGATTCACCCCTCCACCTT.

On this clone itself: Other DNA sequences within the sample encode an identical CDR3. The V and J genes are TRBV6-5 and TRBJ2-5; no definite D call. V lost 0 bases and J lost 4, with 6 bases in between. The CDR3 is 13 amino acids. Germline CDR1 reads MNHEY; CDR2 reads SVGAGI. The CDR3 protein is CASSYSSGETQYF. Here the CDR3 DNA reads TGTGCCAGCAGTTACTCCTCCGGAGAGACCCAGTACTTC.

The V gene is TRBV18, the J gene TRBJ1-1; TRBD1 agrees at 7 bases. The CDR3 extends over 13 amino acids. The germline gives CDR1 KGHSH, CDR2 LQKENI. The V and J ends lost 6 bases and 1 base, in that order; junction bases with no gene match: 2. The CDR3 is CASSRTGNTEAFF. The CDR3 coding sequence is TGTGCCAGCTCCCGGACAGGGAACACTGAAGCTTTCTTT.

V usage is TRBV6-5 and J usage is TRBJ2-2; the match to TRBD1 covers 8 bases. V shed 6 bases and J 5 bases; nucleotides not matched to a gene: 2. The germline V gene encodes CDR1 MNHEY and CDR2 SVGAGI. The CDR3 has 13 residues. The CDR3 DNA sequence: TGTGCCAGCAGGGGACAGGCGACCGGGGAGCTGTTTTTT. Translation gives CASRGQATGELFF.

The chain has TRBV7-2 and TRBJ1-1; D is ambiguous. Trimming shortened V by 5 bases and J by 1 base, and 5 bases separated the two germline ends. Germline values: CDR1 SGHTA, CDR2 FQGNSA. This CDR3 comprises 12 residues. CDR3 coding DNA: TGTGCCAGCAGCGTGAGGAACACTGAAGCTTTCTTT. Its translation: CASSVRNTEAFF.

V usage is TRBV5-1 and J usage is TRBJ1-3; 9 nucleotides match TRBD1. Germline V CDR1 and CDR2: SGHRS, YFSETQ. This CDR3 region has 17 residues. J was trimmed by 1 base and V by 5 bases; bases with no gene match: 10. As DNA, the CDR3 is TGCGCCAGCAGTACCGGGACAGGGAGGGGGTCTGGAAACACCATATATTTT. Translated, it gives CASSTGTGRGSGNTIYF.

CDR3 in amino acids: CASSPTGNGFTDTQYF. In nucleotides, the CDR3 is TGTGCCAGCAGCCCGACAGGGAACGGATTCACAGATACGCAGTATTTT. The rearrangement joins TRBV7-8 to TRBJ2-3; 7 nucleotides line up with TRBD1. V gave up 5 bases and J gave up 2 bases; unmatched junction bases: 10. The CDR3 extends over 16 amino acids. Germline V gene lookup returns CDR1 SGHVS and CDR2 FQNEAQ.

J is TRBJ1-2 and V is TRBV10-3, with TRBD1 identical over 7 bases. The CDR3 runs 14 residues. Germline V gene data show CDR1 as ENHRY and CDR2 as SYGVKD. Germline trimming cut 0 bases from V and 7 bases from J; bases unmatched to any gene: 5. CDR3 sequence reads: CAISESTAGGGYTF. In nucleotides, the CDR3 is TGTGCCATCAGTGAGTCGACTGCAGGGGGTGGCTACACCTTC.

The chain recombines TRBV11-3 with TRBJ2-7; D is unclear. Trimming stripped 5 bases from V and 3 bases from J, with 11 bases between. This CDR3 contains 13 residues. Germline V gene data show CDR1 as SGHNT and CDR2 as YENEEA. The CDR3 spells CASSITAFYEQYF. The CDR3 region has the DNA TGTGCCAGCAGCATTACAGCGTTCTACGAGCAGTACTTC. Using reference TRBV11-3 and TRBJ2-7 for the parts outside the CDR3, the full variable domain is EAGVVQSPRYKIIEKKQPVAFWCNPISGHNTLYWYLQNLGQGPELLIRYENEEAVDDSQLPKDRFSAERLKGVDSTLKIQPAELGDSAVYLCASSITAFYEQYFGPGTRLTVT.

The chain uses TRBV2 and TRBJ2-2, with 9 bases fitting TRBD1. Germline assignment: CDR1 SNHLY and CDR2 FYNNEI. The ends lost 5 bases at V and 2 bases at J; junction bases unmatched: 6. The CDR3 extends over 16 amino acids. The CDR3 loop reads CASSPGTGPNTGELFF. Written as DNA, the CDR3 is TGTGCCAGCAGTCCCGGGACAGGGCCTAACACCGGGGAGCTGTTTTTT. Together with reference TRBV2 and TRBJ2-2, the CDR3 gives the full variable domain: EPEVTQTPSHQVTQMGQEVILRCVPISNHLYFYWYRQILGQKVEFLVSFYNNEISEKSEIFDDQFSVERPDGSNFTLKIRSTKLEDSAMYFCASSPGTGPNTGELFFGEGSRLTVL.

This chain connects TRBV21-1 to TRBJ1-5; the table's D call of TRBD1 was not tested on the DNA. TRBV21-1 is listed as a pseudogene. The CDR3 has 19 amino acids. The CDR3 DNA reads as TGTGCCAGCAGCAAAGCGCTCGCGGGGACAGGGAAGAGCAATCAGCCCCAGCATTTT. Its translation is CASSKALAGTGKSNQPQHF.

CDR3 sequence (DNA): TGTGCCAGCAGCAAAGGGGCTAGCGGCTCCTACAATGAGCAGTTCTTC. Protein sequence: CASSKGASGSYNEQFF. This sequence joins TRBV21-1 and TRBJ2-1; TRBD2 is taken as the D call from the table, unchecked against the DNA. TRBV21-1 is described as a pseudogene. This CDR3 has 16 residues.

The gene calls are TRBV6-6 and TRBJ2-2, with 9 bases aligning to TRBD1. Per germline, CDR1 MNHNY and CDR2 SVGAGI (reference sequence). This CDR3 has 14 residues. The V segment lost 6 bases and the J segment 6 bases; nucleotides outside the gene matches: 5. CDR3 nucleotides: TGTGCCAGCAGGCGGGGACAGGGTCCCGGGGAGCTGTTTTTT. Translating it yields CASRRGQGPGELFF.

The rearrangement links TRBV7-9 to TRBJ2-5; D unresolved. V shed 4 bases and J shed 5 bases, with 14 bases lying between them. This CDR3 has 14 amino acids. Per the germline V gene, CDR1 is SEHNR and CDR2 is FQNEAQ (reference sequence). CDR3 DNA: TGTGCCAGCAGCTCCGGGCCCCAACCCGAGACCCAGTACTTC. Translating gives CASSSGPQPETQYF.

J is TRBJ2-2 and V is TRBV7-2; D unresolved. The CDR3 consists of 13 residues. Per the germline V gene, CDR1 is SGHTA and CDR2 is FQGNSA. V was cut by 7 bases and J by 2 bases, with 8 bases left in between. The CDR3: CASKERNTGELFF. DNA for the CDR3: TGTGCCAGCAAGGAGAGAAACACCGGGGAGCTGTTTTTT.

V is TRBV30 and J is TRBJ1-3; D call uncertain. The V and J ends lost 0 bases and 2 bases respectively, with 17 bases between them. Germline loops: CDR1 GTSNPN, CDR2 SVGIG (reference sequence). The CDR3 length is 17 residues. The CDR3, as DNA: TGTGCCTGGAGTGTTGAGGTCATTCTTCGAGCTGGAAACACCATATATTTT. Translated: CAWSVEVILRAGNTIYF.

This clone was found once. The CDR3 here is CASSPTGYYGYTF. The CDR3 DNA reads TGTGCCAGCAGCCCCACAGGGTACTATGGCTACACCTTC. The V call is TRBV14, the J call TRBJ1-2; TRBD1 might be the D (6 bases). Germline lookup yields CDR1 SGHDN and CDR2 FVKESK. This CDR3 comprises 13 residues. V lost 4 bases, J lost 3 bases, and 9 bases lay in between.

The V call is TRBV11-2, the J call TRBJ1-2; 12 positions match TRBD1. The CDR3 length is 18 residues. From germline, CDR1 is SGHAT and CDR2 FQNNGV. V lost 0 bases, J lost 7 bases, and 12 bases stayed unmatched. DNA of the CDR3: TGTGCCAGCAGCTTAGACGGACTCCGGGACAGGGGGCGGGGTGGCTACACCTTC. Residues: CASSLDGLRDRGRGGYTF.

This chain joins TRBV2 and TRBJ2-7, with D perhaps matching TRBD2 (5 bases). Germline V gene sequence: CDR1 SNHLY, CDR2 FYNNEI. The CDR3 is 14 amino acids. V lost 6 bases to trimming and J lost 5 bases, with 17 bases between them. CDR3 DNA sequence: TGTGCCAGCAGCCGGGGTTTACTTTCTCACGAGCAGTACTTC. Translating it yields CASSRGLLSHEQYF.

This chain uses TRBV2 with TRBJ2-3, with 8 positions matching TRBD1. The trim removed 6 bases at V and 0 bases at J, leaving 5 bases unmatched. Per the germline V gene, CDR1 is SNHLY and CDR2 is FYNNEI. The length of the CDR3 is 15 residues. The CDR3 sequence: CASRRTGTSTDTQYF. In DNA form, the CDR3 reads TGTGCCAGCAGAAGGACAGGGACAAGCACAGATACGCAGTATTTT.